This TCR beta chain was recorded in a study of tumor-infiltrating lymphocytes in oesophageal squamous cell carcinoma. One entry per CDR3 protein, called by TCRdb with MiXCR from the PCR reads. The sample contains over 15,000 distinct CDR3 sequences, about 54% of which appear only once. Trimming took 4 bases from V and 0 from J; bases not matched to a gene: 7. CDR3 length equals 17 residues. Germline CDR1 is KGHDR and CDR2 is SFDVKD. V usage is TRBV24-1 and J usage is TRBJ2-4; TRBD2 matches at 8 bases. The sample was esophageal tumor tissue. The origin of this receptor is a female donor with esophageal squamous cell carcinoma. The CDR3 DNA sequence: TGTGCCACCAGTGACGGGAGGGGCACCGGAGCCAAAAACATTCAGTACTTC. It encodes CATSDGRGTGAKNIQYF.